This T cell receptor beta chain was observed in a study of T-cell memory formation after mild COVID-19. Background on the study: TCR clusters were largely donor specific. Study-level points and caveats: CD4/CD8 balance characterized clones contracting day 15 to 85, and CD4+ skew characterized later expanders.

TCRdb independently ran MiXCR on the 5' RACE reads; one entry per CDR3 protein. In the table there are about 49,000 distinct CDR3 sequences, less than 35% of which are singletons. Points on this clonotype: Antigen: not known.

V lost 2 bases to trimming and J lost 9 bases, with 8 bases between them. CDR3 length: 12 residues. Per germline, CDR1 MNHEY and CDR2 SVGAGI. The chain links TRBV6-5 to TRBJ2-1; D is uncertain. The source material was PBMCs or a T cell subset sorted from them (not recorded which). The sequence came from a man younger than 35 who had mild COVID-19 (a few samples of this study predate the infection). Cell type and time point are not known. CDR3 in amino acids: CASSYGVSEQFF. CDR3 nucleotides: TGTGCCAGCAGTTACGGGGTTAGTGAGCAGTTCTTC.